One T cell receptor beta chain is described in this entry. This entry comes from a study of control samples from healthy donors and cancer patients. The data were produced by immunoSEQ multiplex PCR, yet TCRdb's version contains in-frame clones alone and is incomplete. The table shows about 49,000 clones, with over 85% occurring only once. The CDR3 sequence is 11 residues long. Trimming removed 3 bases from V and 7 bases from J, with 5 bases in between. Specimen: PBMCs. The receptor comes from a man in his thirties or forties with colorectal cancer. The gene calls are TRBV23-1 and TRBJ2-3; D call uncertain. TRBV23-1 is placed among ORFs of uncertain function. CDR3: CASSQKNTQYF. CDR3 DNA: TGCGCCAGCAGTCAGAAAAATACGCAGTATTTT.